These 15 T cell receptor beta chains share one sample of origin, sequenced in a study of prognosis after radiotherapy for stage I lung cancer. Genomic DNA was the source, and TCR beta CDR3 was amplified from it by two-round multiplex PCR. Amplification in first-round PCR relied on primers specific to each TRBV and TRBJ gene. Each CDR3 protein is one row after TCRdb ran MiXCR on the multiplex PCR reads. The table has about 26,000 distinct CDR3 sequences, about 32% seen once. Sample: PBMCs, taken before or after stereotactic body radiation therapy (not recorded which). The source is a donor aged 50 or older with non-small cell lung cancer.

The chain is built from TRBV12-3 or TRBV12-4 and TRBJ1-2; 11 bases map to TRBD1. This CDR3 contains 21 residues. The ends lost 0 bases at V and 5 bases at J; junction bases unmatched: 20. CDR3 protein: CASSLALVAWGQGGGRYGYTF. The CDR3 DNA reads TGTGCCAGCAGTTTAGCGCTCGTTGCGTGGGGACAGGGGGGGGGAAGGTATGGCTACACCTTC.

This chain links TRBV5-1 with TRBJ2-1; 8 nucleotides align to TRBD2. The CDR3 extends over 16 amino acids. CDR1 and CDR2 (germline): SGHRS, YFSETQ. The J segment lost 8 bases and the V segment lost 1 base, leaving 11 bases of the junction unmatched. The CDR3, as DNA: TGCGCCAGCAGCTTGTATGGGCGGGGGGCTTTCTATGAGCAGTTCTTC. Its translation: CASSLYGRGAFYEQFF.

In this sample, this clonotype turned up many times. The chain combines TRBV12-3 or TRBV12-4 with TRBJ2-3; 12 nucleotides agree with TRBD2. The junction had 12 bases not matched to a gene; V was cut back by 5 bases and J by 6 bases. The CDR3 contains 17 residues. DNA of the CDR3: TGTGCCAGCAGTCTACCGGGACTAGCGGGCCGAGTTGATACGCAGTATTTT. Protein sequence: CASSLPGLAGRVDTQYF.

This clonotype has ten or more counts. V gene TRBV6-1 combines with J gene TRBJ2-2, with 10 bases lining up with TRBD2. This CDR3 contains 17 residues. CDR1 and CDR2 from the germline V gene are MNHNS and SASEGT. With V trimmed by 5 bases and J by 6 bases, 12 bases remained unmatched. CDR3 residues: CASSRSLASGSPGELFF. Written as DNA, the CDR3 is TGTGCCAGCAGTAGATCCCTGGCTAGCGGGAGCCCCGGGGAGCTGTTTTTT.

This clonotype appeared many times. The chain carries TRBV7-3 and TRBJ1-5; D is unresolved. CDR3 length: 13 residues. Germline V gene lookup returns CDR1 SGHTA and CDR2 FQGTGA. Trimming took 6 bases from V and 5 from J, leaving 11 bases between them. The CDR3 loop is CASSLQGHQPQHF. DNA of the CDR3: TGTGCCAGCAGTCTACAAGGGCATCAGCCCCAGCATTTT.

This clonotype was detected many times. The chain employs TRBV12-3 or TRBV12-4 and TRBJ2-1; 7 bases are a match to TRBD2. J gave up 8 bases and V 5 bases, and 12 bases lay outside the gene matches. CDR3 length equals 15 residues. The CDR3 reads CASSPSGSDGDEQFF. CDR3 sequence (DNA): TGTGCCAGCAGTCCTAGCGGCTCCGATGGCGATGAGCAGTTCTTC.

This clonotype has at least ten counts. The V gene is TRBV20-1, the J gene TRBJ2-7, with D possibly being TRBD1 (5 bases). Trimming shortened V by 3 bases and J by 5 bases, and 14 bases separated the two germline ends. Germline values: CDR1 DFQATT, CDR2 SNEGSKA (reference sequence). This CDR3 region has 13 residues. Here the CDR3 DNA reads TGCAGTGCTAGGATTACTCCAGGGAACGAGCAGTACTTC. Encoded protein: CSARITPGNEQYF.

This sequence joins TRBV30 and TRBJ2-7; perhaps TRBD2 as D (5 bases). V gave up 3 bases and J gave up 2 bases, with 14 bases separating them. CDR3 size: 14 residues. Germline CDR1 GTSNPN, CDR2 SVGIG (reference sequence). The DNA for the CDR3 is TGTGCCTGGAGGAGGATCGGGGTAACCTACGAGCAGTACTTC. Translation gives CAWRRIGVTYEQYF.

This clonotype was seen ten or more times. The V and J genes are TRBV28 and TRBJ2-2; maybe TRBD1 (6 bases). Trimming removed 8 bases at V and 1 base at J, with 14 bases between. Germline V gene lookup returns CDR1 MDHEN and CDR2 SYDVKM. This CDR3 spans 15 amino acids. The DNA for the CDR3 is TGTGCCAGCCGAATCAGGGGTCAGAACACCGGGGAGCTGTTTTTT. Protein sequence: CASRIRGQNTGELFF.

Turning to this clonotype: One base separates it from a far larger clone, so it is likely a read error. This chain links TRBV7-4 with TRBJ2-4; 11 nucleotides align to TRBD2. CDR1 and CDR2 from the germline V gene are SGHVT and SQSDAQ. The CDR3 is made up of 16 amino acids. This CDR3 reads CASSLVVSGGACEQSF. In DNA, the CDR3 is TGTGCCAGCAGCTTAGTGGTTAGCGGGGGGGCCTGTGAGCAGTCCTTC.

The rearrangement links TRBV4-1 to TRBJ2-6; D call uncertain. V was clipped by 2 bases and J by 0 bases, with 2 bases between them. From germline, CDR1 is MGHRA and CDR2 YSYEKL. CDR3 length equals 14 residues. CDR3 coding DNA: TGCGCCAGCAGCCAACACTCTGGGGCCAACGTCCTGACTTTC. Its protein product is CASSQHSGANVLTF.

This clonotype was seen a few times. Being one base from a much bigger clone, this may be a read error. The chain recombines TRBV20-1 with TRBJ1-1; D gene uncertain. Per the germline V gene, CDR1 is DFQATT and CDR2 is SNEGSKA (reference sequence). Trimming left V 1 base short and J 4 bases short, with 13 bases between. This CDR3 region has 14 residues. DNA of the CDR3: TGCAGTGCTAGAGTTTTACAGTGGGGCACTGAAGCTTTCTTT. Its translation is CSARVLQWGTEAFF.

Remarks on this clonotype: At one end the junction does not follow the germline gene, possibly because of a read error. The rearrangement links TRBV11-2 to TRBJ2-2; 8 bases align to TRBD1. This CDR3 has 15 residues. CDR1 SGHAT and CDR2 FQNNGV come from the germline V gene. Written as DNA, the CDR3 is TGTGCCAGCATCTTACAGGGGGGATTTACCGGGGAGCTGTTTTTT. Protein product: CASILQGGFTGELFF.

This clonotype turned up a few times. This sequence joins TRBV6-9 and TRBJ2-7; 16 bases are a match to TRBD2. V lost 2 bases, J lost 2 bases, and 9 bases stayed unmatched. This CDR3 is 19 amino acids long. Germline loops: CDR1 MNHGY, CDR2 SVAAGI. In DNA form, the CDR3 reads TGTGCCAGCAGTTATCACCCGGGACTAGCGGGGGGGGGAGCCTACGAGCAGTACTTC. Its protein is CASSYHPGLAGGGAYEQYF.

This clonotype was found many times. The chain is built from TRBV20-1 and TRBJ2-1, with D unclear. Germline assignment: CDR1 DFQATT and CDR2 SNEGSKA (reference sequence). CDR3 length: 10 amino acids. Trimming left V 3 bases short and J 8 bases short, with 5 bases between. The CDR3 nucleotides read TGCAGTGCTAGCGACCATGAGCAGTTCTTC. It specifies CSASDHEQFF.